A single sample gave rise to the 19 T cell receptor beta chains below, sequenced in a study of cytomegalovirus exposure and HLA in healthy donors. PCR used 60 Vbeta primers and 13 Jbeta primers. The table came from immunoSEQ multiplex PCR; TCRdb's copy has only in-frame clones and leaves some out. The table records 150,000 to 200,000 clones, 70% to 80% of them present only once. Sequencing used PBMCs. All receptors come from a woman aged 40 to 50 in good health and CMV-seronegative.

The chain recombines TRBV9 with TRBJ2-7; 7 nucleotides align to TRBD1. Germline V CDR1 and CDR2: SGDLS, YYNGEE. The CDR3 length is 14 residues. The ends lost 4 bases at V and 5 bases at J; junction bases unmatched: 9. DNA of the CDR3: TGTGCCAGCAGCCTCCGACCCACAGGGGACGAGCAGTACTTC. This gives the protein CASSLRPTGDEQYF.

This sequence joins TRBV20-1 and TRBJ1-2, with TRBD1 as a possible D gene (5 bases). The CDR3 has 11 residues. Per the germline V gene, CDR1 is DFQATT and CDR2 is SNEGSKA (reference sequence). V was cut by 7 bases and J by 5 bases, with 11 bases left in between. The CDR3 bases are TGCAGTGTTTACGACAGATATGGCTACACCTTC. Protein sequence: CSVYDRYGYTF.

The chain recombines TRBV5-4 with TRBJ2-7; D ambiguous. Trimming pared 4 bases from V and 3 bases from J, leaving 17 bases between. In germline, CDR1 is SGHNT, CDR2 YYREEE (reference sequence). This CDR3 is 15 amino acids long. CDR3 amino acids: CASSPYSSQVYEQYF. CDR3 nucleotide sequence: TGTGCCAGCAGCCCCTACTCGAGTCAGGTCTACGAGCAGTACTTC.

V is TRBV18 and J is TRBJ2-7; 9 positions agree with TRBD2. Germline trimming cut 0 bases from V and 6 bases from J; bases unmatched to any gene: 6. This CDR3 spans 15 amino acids. The germline gives CDR1 KGHSH, CDR2 LQKENI. As DNA, the CDR3 is TGTGCCAGCTCACCACCCCCCCCTAGCGGGACCGAGCAGTACTTC. Translated, it gives CASSPPPPSGTEQYF.

The chain has TRBV28 and TRBJ2-3; 12 bases are shared with TRBD2. The CDR3 sequence is 15 residues long. V dropped 6 bases and J dropped 6; count of bases not matched to a gene: 7. Germline assignment: CDR1 MDHEN and CDR2 SYDVKM. The CDR3 region has the DNA TGTGCCAGCAGCGAACTAGCGGGGGGACCGGATACGCAGTATTTT. The encoded protein is CASSELAGGPDTQYF.

This rearrangement joins TRBV6-1 to TRBJ1-5, with D maybe TRBD1 (5 bases). This CDR3 spans 14 amino acids. Per the germline V gene, CDR1 is MNHNS and CDR2 is SASEGT. V gave up 3 bases and J gave up 9 bases, with 15 bases separating them. As DNA, the CDR3 is TGTGCCAGCAGTGATTTAGGGTGGGGGGGGCCCCAGCATTTT. Translation gives CASSDLGWGGPQHF.

This clone was counted between two and nine times. The CDR3 DNA follows: TGTGCCAGCAGCAATAGGTGGGACAGAACTTGCTCCTACGAGCAGTACTTC. Translation: CASSNRWDRTCSYEQYF. The chain uses TRBV21-1 and TRBJ2-7; the D call in the table, TRBD1, was not verified against the DNA. TRBV21-1 is a pseudogene segment. The CDR3 is 17 residues long.

The genes are TRBV7-3 and TRBJ2-3; 10 bases align to TRBD2. After removal of 2 bases from V and 1 base from J, the junction contained 0 bases not matched to a gene. This CDR3 has 15 amino acids. Germline V gene lookup returns CDR1 SGHTA and CDR2 FQGTGA. CDR3 nucleotide sequence: TGTGCCAGCAGCTTAGGGACTAGCGGCACAGATACGCAGTATTTT. This sequence encodes CASSLGTSGTDTQYF.

DNA for the CDR3: TGTGCCAAAATGGGACAGGGACAGGAACAGCCCCAGCATTTT. The encoded protein is CAKMGQGQEQPQHF. The chain joins TRBV7-2 to TRBJ1-5, with 9 positions matching TRBD1. The CDR3 sequence is 14 residues long. In germline, CDR1 is SGHTA, CDR2 FQGNSA. V lost 10 bases and J lost 7; bases outside the gene matches: 11.

V and J are TRBV12-5 and TRBJ2-7; D is perhaps TRBD1 (6 bases). Germline V gene sequence: CDR1 LGHNT, CDR2 FRNRAP. V lost 2 bases and J 6 bases, leaving 17 bases between the germline ends. The CDR3 is 15 residues long. The CDR3 nucleotides read TGTGCTAGTGGTTTGCCGAATCAGGGGCTAGGCGAGCAGTACTTC. This translates into CASGLPNQGLGEQYF. Together with reference TRBV12-5 and TRBJ2-7, the CDR3 gives the full variable domain: DARVTQTPRHKVTEMGQEVTMRCQPILGHNTVFWYRQTMMQGLELLAYFRNRAPLDDSGMPKDRFSAEMPDATLATLKIQPSEPRDSAVYFCASGLPNQGLGEQYFGPGTRLTVT.

The rearrangement uses TRBV19 and TRBJ1-5; D is possibly TRBD1 (6 bases). This CDR3 is 17 amino acids long. Germline-derived CDR1 and CDR2 are LNHDA and SQIVND (reference sequence). Trimming cost V 5 bases and J 11 bases, with 28 bases left between them. The CDR3 protein is CASSGTGRGGPEGTQHF. CDR3 sequence (DNA): TGTGCCAGTAGTGGAACAGGCCGGGGGGGGCCCGAGGGTACCCAGCATTTT.

This clone was observed a single time. V gene TRBV5-1 combines with J gene TRBJ2-1; D may be TRBD2 (6 bases). Trimming cost V 0 bases and J 7 bases, with 8 bases left between them. The CDR3 is 13 residues long. Germline V CDR1 and CDR2: SGHRS, YFSETQ. The CDR3 sequence is CASSLGGENEQFF. The CDR3 nucleotides read TGCGCCAGCAGCTTGGGGGGGGAGAATGAGCAGTTCTTC.

This chain uses TRBV7-2 with TRBJ2-7; D may be TRBD1 (6 bases). V was shortened by 8 bases and J by 6 bases, with 17 bases between the two germline ends. The CDR3 covers 13 residues. Germline V CDR1 and CDR2: SGHTA, FQGNSA. CDR3: CASAKDRTIEQYF. CDR3 DNA: TGTGCCAGCGCCAAAGACAGGACAATCGAGCAGTACTTC.

The chain couples TRBV7-3 to TRBJ2-2, with D possibly TRBD2 on 6 matching bases. Germline-derived CDR1 and CDR2 are SGHTA and FQGTGA. This CDR3 has 14 residues. Trimming removed 5 bases from V and 1 base from J, with 8 bases in between. The CDR3 spells CASSVGGNTGELFF. The CDR3 DNA is TGTGCCAGCAGCGTGGGGGGGAACACCGGGGAGCTGTTTTTT.

This chain joins TRBV10-3 and TRBJ2-7, with 11 bases lining up with TRBD1. The CDR3 has 12 residues. CDR1 and CDR2 from the germline V gene are ENHRY and SYGVKD. With V trimmed by 8 bases and J by 3 bases, 0 bases remained unmatched. CDR3 protein: CAIGTGGYEQYF. As DNA, the CDR3 is TGTGCCATCGGGACAGGGGGCTACGAGCAGTACTTC.

A note on this clone: Mismatch with germline at one junction end may stem from a read error. J is TRBJ2-1 and V is TRBV7-2; D might be TRBD2 (6 bases). This CDR3 is 14 amino acids long. The V gene's germline CDR1 is SGHTA and CDR2 FQGNSA. CDR3 sequence: CASSKEPGTPRMLF. The CDR3 region has the DNA TGTGCCAGCAGCAAGGAACCGGGGACTCCCCGTATGCTCTTC.

This clone was counted a few times. The chain couples TRBV28 to TRBJ1-2, with D unresolved. The V end lost 6 bases, the J end lost 6 bases, and 11 bases lay between the germline ends. The CDR3 runs 12 residues. CDR1 is MDHEN, CDR2 SYDVKM, per germline. Here the CDR3 reads CASSERDHGYTF. For the CDR3, the DNA is TGTGCCAGCAGCGAGAGGGATCATGGCTACACCTTC.

The V and J genes are TRBV4-3 and TRBJ1-1; D unclear. The V gene lost 2 bases and the J gene lost 6 bases, with 10 bases spanning the gap. Germline loops: CDR1 LGHNA, CDR2 YSLEER. This CDR3 comprises 13 residues. CDR3 coding DNA: TGCGCCAGCAGCCAAAGTACCCAGGCTGAAGCTTTCTTT. Translation: CASSQSTQAEAFF.

The chain carries TRBV5-5 and TRBJ2-1, with TRBD1 identical over 7 bases. This CDR3 contains 17 residues. V shed 7 bases, J shed 2 bases, and the junction held 15 bases outside the gene matches. Per germline, CDR1 SGHKS and CDR2 YYEKEE (reference sequence). CDR3 amino acids: CASGTRQGLLPYNEQFF. CDR3 DNA sequence: TGTGCCAGCGGAACGAGACAGGGTCTCTTACCCTACAATGAGCAGTTCTTC.